A selection of T cell receptor beta chains follows, all from one sample in a study of CD8+ T cells in alopecia areata. Libraries were prepared by immunoSEQ multiplex PCR; TCRdb keeps only in-frame clonotypes and omits some of them. The data hold roughly 150,000 clones, with roughly 53% observed a single time. Sequencing was performed on CD4+ T cells sorted from blood, taken at week 0. The receptors were gathered from a human donor with alopecia areata. Each CDR3 is given with its conserved first and last residue. The order of the fields is J gene, V gene, clone size, D gene, CDR3 protein, CDR3 DNA. The D gene is left open where the match is weak. Size tells how often a clone was seen (once, few, many) or the class of an expanded clone, and some rows leave it out.

j_gene: TRBJ2-2; v_gene: TRBV9; abundance: NA; d_gene: TRBD1; CDR3aa: CASSQIPTGRNTGELFF; CDR3nt: TGTGCCAGCAGCCAAATCCCGACAGGGAGGAACACCGGGGAGCTGTTTTTT
j_gene: TRBJ2-1; v_gene: TRBV6-5; abundance: few; d_gene: TRBD2; CDR3aa: CASTPGLAQFF; CDR3nt: TGTGCCAGCACCCCAGGACTAGCGCAGTTCTTC
j_gene: TRBJ1-1; v_gene: TRBV18; abundance: NA; d_gene: TRBD1; CDR3aa: CASSPFFRGSMVNTEAFF; CDR3nt: TGTGCCAGCTCACCTTTTTTCAGGGGGTCTATGGTGAACACTGAAGCTTTCTTT
j_gene: TRBJ1-2; v_gene: TRBV29-1; abundance: NA; d_gene: TRBD1; CDR3aa: CSGGEGSDGYTF; CDR3nt: TGCTCAGGGGGCGAGGGAAGCGATGGCTACACCTTC
j_gene: TRBJ2-7; v_gene: TRBV29-1; abundance: NA; d_gene: NA; CDR3aa: CSVALLVGNYEQYF; CDR3nt: TGCAGCGTTGCCCTCCTCGTCGGGAACTACGAGCAGTACTTC
j_gene: TRBJ1-5; v_gene: TRBV5-1; abundance: NA; d_gene: TRBD1; CDR3aa: CASSSTGGQPQHF; CDR3nt: TGCGCCAGCAGCTCGACAGGGGGACAGCCCCAGCATTTT
j_gene: TRBJ1-6; v_gene: TRBV25-1; abundance: NA; d_gene: NA; CDR3aa: CASSEGGSYNSPLHF; CDR3nt: TGTGCCAGCAGTGAAGGCGGCAGTTATAATTCACCCCTCCACTTT
j_gene: TRBJ1-2; v_gene: TRBV5-4; abundance: NA; d_gene: NA; CDR3aa: CASSLNGGGGYTF; CDR3nt: TGTGCCAGCAGCTTGAATGGGGGAGGTGGCTACACCTTC
j_gene: TRBJ2-7; v_gene: TRBV7-6; abundance: NA; d_gene: TRBD2; CDR3aa: CASSLGSGGQSYEQYF; CDR3nt: TGTGCCAGCAGCTTAGGGAGCGGGGGCCAGTCCTACGAGCAGTACTTC
j_gene: TRBJ2-6; v_gene: TRBV27; abundance: NA; d_gene: NA; CDR3aa: CASRFVDSSGANVLTF; CDR3nt: TGTGCCAGCCGCTTTGTGGACAGCTCTGGGGCCAACGTCCTGACTTTC
j_gene: TRBJ1-5; v_gene: TRBV4-1; abundance: NA; d_gene: TRBD1; CDR3aa: CASSQDRGHNQPQHF; CDR3nt: TGCGCCAGCAGCCAGGACAGGGGTCACAATCAGCCCCAGCATTTT
j_gene: TRBJ1-4; v_gene: TRBV25-1; abundance: NA; d_gene: NA; CDR3aa: CASSILRGSNEKLFF; CDR3nt: TGTGCCAGCAGTATACTCAGAGGGTCTAATGAAAAACTGTTTTTT
j_gene: TRBJ1-2; v_gene: TRBV29-1; abundance: few; d_gene: NA; CDR3aa: CSVHNGRGGYTF; CDR3nt: TGCAGCGTTCATAACGGACGAGGGGGCTACACCTTC
j_gene: TRBJ2-5; v_gene: TRBV7-6; abundance: NA; d_gene: TRBD2; CDR3aa: CASSWLPGGPETQYF; CDR3nt: TGTGCCAGCAGTTGGCTTCCGGGAGGACCAGAGACCCAGTACTTC
j_gene: TRBJ2-5; v_gene: TRBV25-1; abundance: NA; d_gene: TRBD1; CDR3aa: CASSESGTGTQYF; CDR3nt: TGTGCCAGCAGTGAATCTGGGACAGGGACCCAGTACTTC
j_gene: TRBJ2-7; v_gene: TRBV18; abundance: NA; d_gene: NA; CDR3aa: CASSPPGRDYEQYF; CDR3nt: TGTGCCAGCTCACCACCGGGACGAGATTACGAGCAGTACTTC
j_gene: TRBJ2-7; v_gene: TRBV4-3; abundance: NA; d_gene: NA; CDR3aa: CASSQDHGISYEQYF; CDR3nt: TGCGCCAGCAGCCAAGATCACGGGATCTCCTACGAGCAGTACTTC
j_gene: TRBJ2-5; v_gene: TRBV5-4; abundance: NA; d_gene: NA; CDR3aa: CASSPARTVQETQYF; CDR3nt: TGTGCCAGCAGTCCGGCTAGGACGGTCCAAGAGACCCAGTACTTC
j_gene: TRBJ1-6; v_gene: TRBV18; abundance: NA; d_gene: NA; CDR3aa: CASSRRAENNSPLHF; CDR3nt: TGTGCCAGCTCACGTCGGGCAGAGAATAATTCACCCCTCCACTTT
j_gene: TRBJ2-3; v_gene: TRBV18; abundance: few; d_gene: NA; CDR3aa: CASSPPSTDTQYF; CDR3nt: TGTGCCAGCTCACCACCTAGCACAGATACGCAGTATTTT
j_gene: TRBJ1-1; v_gene: TRBV30; abundance: NA; d_gene: NA; CDR3aa: CAWSARQVNTEAFF; CDR3nt: TGTGCCTGGAGTGCTAGACAGGTTAACACTGAAGCTTTCTTT
j_gene: TRBJ1-2; v_gene: TRBV15; abundance: NA; d_gene: NA; CDR3aa: CATPTYTF; CDR3nt: TGTGCCACCCCAACTTACACCTTC
j_gene: TRBJ1-2; v_gene: TRBV29-1; abundance: NA; d_gene: NA; CDR3aa: CSVLGVNYGYTF; CDR3nt: TGCAGCGTTCTCGGGGTGAACTATGGCTACACCTTC
j_gene: TRBJ2-5; v_gene: TRBV5-5; abundance: few; d_gene: NA; CDR3aa: CASSSGQVPETQYF; CDR3nt: TGTGCCAGCAGCTCGGGGCAGGTCCCCGAGACCCAGTACTTC
j_gene: TRBJ1-5; v_gene: TRBV6-1; abundance: few; d_gene: TRBD1; CDR3aa: CASSLTGDSNQPQHF; CDR3nt: TGTGCCAGCAGTTTAACAGGGGATAGCAATCAGCCCCAGCATTTT
j_gene: TRBJ1-1; v_gene: TRBV5-6; abundance: NA; d_gene: NA; CDR3aa: CASSLPRGSEAFF; CDR3nt: TGTGCCAGCAGTCTGCCCAGGGGATCTGAAGCTTTCTTT
j_gene: TRBJ1-1; v_gene: TRBV2; abundance: NA; d_gene: NA; CDR3aa: CASSGGFYTEAFF; CDR3nt: TGTGCCAGCAGTGGGGGTTTTTACACTGAAGCTTTCTTT
j_gene: TRBJ1-2; v_gene: TRBV7-9; abundance: NA; d_gene: NA; CDR3aa: CASSPTGEDGYTF; CDR3nt: TGTGCCAGCAGCCCGACCGGGGAAGATGGCTACACCTTC